The source of this T cell receptor beta chain is a study of blood T cell repertoires in COVID-19. The wider study: From T cells, B-cell-depleted T cells, or PBMCs came the material, which was cDNA or gDNA.

The CDR3 length is 14 residues. The V and J ends lost 6 bases and 1 base respectively, with 11 bases between them. Germline-derived CDR1 and CDR2 are SGHDT and YYEEEE. Data came from immunoSEQ multiplex PCR; TCRdb stores just in-frame clones and leaves some out. The sample consists of approximately 200,000 clones, about 88% of them appearing once. This TCR was sampled from a woman between 25 and 40 years old with active or convalescent COVID-19. The sequenced sample was peripheral blood. This sequence joins TRBV5-6 and TRBJ2-1; D is unclear. In DNA, the CDR3 is TGTGCCAGCACTAACGTGAGGTCCTACAATGAGCAGTTCTTC. Translated, it gives CASTNVRSYNEQFF.